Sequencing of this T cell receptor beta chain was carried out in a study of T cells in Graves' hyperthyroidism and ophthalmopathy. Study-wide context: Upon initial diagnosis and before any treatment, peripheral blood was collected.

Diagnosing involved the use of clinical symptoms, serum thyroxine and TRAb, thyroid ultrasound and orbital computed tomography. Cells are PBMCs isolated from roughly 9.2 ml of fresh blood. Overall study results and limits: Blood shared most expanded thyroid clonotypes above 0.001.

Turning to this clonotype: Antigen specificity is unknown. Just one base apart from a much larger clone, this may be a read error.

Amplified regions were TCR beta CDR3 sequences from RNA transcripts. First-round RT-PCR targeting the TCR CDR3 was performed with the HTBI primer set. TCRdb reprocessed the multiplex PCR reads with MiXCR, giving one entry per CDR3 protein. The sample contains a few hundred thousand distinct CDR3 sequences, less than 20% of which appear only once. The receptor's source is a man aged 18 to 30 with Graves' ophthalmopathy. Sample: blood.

The CDR3 loop is CASSHLGTGETQYF. The DNA of the CDR3 is TGTGCCAGCAGCCACCTCGGGACGGGAGAGACCCAGTACTTC. The V call is TRBV3-1, the J call TRBJ2-5; either TRBD1 or TRBD2 may supply D (5 bases each). This CDR3 is 14 amino acids long. Germline-derived CDR1 and CDR2 are LGHDT and YNNKEL (reference sequence). Trimming stripped 3 bases from V and 4 bases from J, with 12 bases between.